Each of the 9 T cell receptor beta chains below was sequenced from the same sample in a study of cytomegalovirus exposure and HLA in healthy donors. 13 Jbeta primers and 60 Vbeta primers were used for the PCR. Sequencing was performed with immunoSEQ multiplex PCR; in TCRdb, only in-frame clones are kept and a portion is missing. The data contain about 140,000 clones, 88% of them singletons. Sequenced input: PBMCs. These receptors all stem from a woman aged 40 to 55 in good health and CMV-seronegative.

The genes are TRBV12-5 and TRBJ2-7, with 11 bases aligning to TRBD2. V was pared by 5 bases and J by 5 bases, with 11 bases of the junction left unmatched. There are 16 residues in the CDR3. In germline, CDR1 is LGHNT, CDR2 FRNRAP. The CDR3 region has the DNA TGTGCTAGTGGTCCCGGGACTAGCGGTCCTGGGAACGAGCAGTACTTC. Translation gives CASGPGTSGPGNEQYF.

V usage is TRBV7-9 and J usage is TRBJ2-7, with TRBD1 matching 7 bases. From germline, CDR1 is SEHNR and CDR2 FQNEAQ (reference sequence). The CDR3 sequence is 15 residues long. V was pared by 5 bases and J by 1 base, with 8 bases of the junction left unmatched. CDR3 sequence (DNA): TGTGCCAGCAGCCCTCAACAGGGGCTTTCCTACGAGCAGTACTTC. Its translation: CASSPQQGLSYEQYF.

The chain has TRBV7-9 and TRBJ1-3; D is undetermined. Per germline, CDR1 SEHNR and CDR2 FQNEAQ (reference sequence). This CDR3 is built from 15 residues. V gave up 4 bases and J gave up 0 bases, with 10 bases separating them. The CDR3 region has the DNA TGTGCCAGCAGCTCCATCTCGAGCTCTGGAAACACCATATATTTT. Protein product: CASSSISSSGNTIYF.

This chain joins TRBV7-8 and TRBJ2-3; 8 bases map to TRBD1. The CDR3 covers 15 residues. CDR1 and CDR2 from the germline V gene are SGHVS and FQNEAQ. Trimming took 5 bases from V and 0 from J; bases not matched to a gene: 4. The chain's CDR3 is CASSLQGASTDTQYF. DNA for the CDR3: TGTGCCAGCAGCCTTCAGGGGGCTAGCACAGATACGCAGTATTTT.

The chain links TRBV28 to TRBJ2-5; the match to TRBD1 covers 9 bases. J lost 7 bases, V lost 2 bases, and 11 bases had no gene match. This CDR3 is 16 amino acids long. Germline CDR1 and CDR2: MDHEN and SYDVKM. CDR3 DNA: TGTGCCAGCAGTTTACCTCCGGGACAGGGTACGGGGACCCAGTACTTC. This encodes CASSLPPGQGTGTQYF.

The chain is built from TRBV6-1 and TRBJ2-7; D is possibly TRBD1 (5 bases). Deletions cut 9 bases from V and 3 bases from J, with 15 bases between. Germline lookup yields CDR1 MNHNS and CDR2 SASEGT. The CDR3 loop spans 13 amino acids. The CDR3 DNA reads as TGTGCCAGACTTGTTCATGGACACTACGAGCAGTACTTC. Its translation is CARLVHGHYEQYF.

The rearrangement links TRBV5-1 to TRBJ2-1, with 7 bases lining up with TRBD2. CDR1 and CDR2 from the germline V gene are SGHRS and YFSETQ. The CDR3 sequence is 15 residues long. J gave up 4 bases and V 0 bases, and 4 bases lay outside the gene matches. CDR3 bases: TGCGCCAGCAGCTTGGGGGGGGGAGATTACAATGAGCAGTTCTTC. Translation: CASSLGGGDYNEQFF.

This clone occurred a few times. The chain links TRBV7-9 to TRBJ2-7, with TRBD2 matching 10 bases. V lost 4 bases, J lost 4 bases, and 19 bases stayed unmatched. CDR1 is SEHNR and CDR2 is FQNEAQ in the germline V gene (reference sequence). The CDR3 is 19 amino acids. CDR3 amino acids: CASSSPPTGSGRQVYEQYF. The CDR3 coding sequence is TGTGCCAGCAGCTCCCCGCCGACAGGTAGCGGGAGGCAGGTTTACGAGCAGTACTTC.

In the case of this clone: Mismatch with germline at one junction end may stem from a read error. V and J are TRBV28 and TRBJ2-1; D may be TRBD2 (7 bases). Germline loops: CDR1 MDHEN, CDR2 SYDVKM. The CDR3 has 14 amino acids. The CDR3 sequence: CASRSDRTGREPFF. Here the CDR3 DNA reads TGTGCCAGCAGGTCTGACAGGACCGGGCGGGAGCCGTTCTTC.